What follows describes a single T cell receptor beta chain. These data originate in a study of blood T cell repertoires in COVID-19. Some clones are missing from TCRdb's copy, which holds only in-frame ones; the method was immunoSEQ multiplex PCR. This sample has hundreds of thousands of clones, with approximately 79% found just once. The trim removed 6 bases at V and 5 bases at J, leaving 15 bases unmatched. The CDR3 is 16 residues long. Germline CDR1 is SGHTA and CDR2 is FQGNSA. The sequence came from a woman older than 75 with active or convalescent COVID-19. The gene calls are TRBV7-2 and TRBJ2-5; the match to TRBD2 covers 7 bases. Sequencing was done on a sample of peripheral blood. CDR3 protein: CASSPRGGASSETQYF. CDR3 nucleotides: TGTGCCAGCAGTCCTCGGGGAGGGGCCTCTTCGGAGACCCAGTACTTC.